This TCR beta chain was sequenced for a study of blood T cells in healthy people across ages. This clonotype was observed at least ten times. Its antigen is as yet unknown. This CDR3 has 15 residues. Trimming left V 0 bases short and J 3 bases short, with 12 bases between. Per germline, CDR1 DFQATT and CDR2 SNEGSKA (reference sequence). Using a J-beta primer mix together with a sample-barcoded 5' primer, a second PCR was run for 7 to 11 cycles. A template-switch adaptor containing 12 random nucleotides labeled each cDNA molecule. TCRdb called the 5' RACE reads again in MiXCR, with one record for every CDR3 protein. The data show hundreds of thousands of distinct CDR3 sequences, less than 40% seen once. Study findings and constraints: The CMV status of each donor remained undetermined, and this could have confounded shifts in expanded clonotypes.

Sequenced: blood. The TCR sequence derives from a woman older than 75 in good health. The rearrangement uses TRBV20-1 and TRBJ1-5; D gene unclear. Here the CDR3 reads CSARDREGSNQPQHF. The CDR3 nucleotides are TGCAGTGCTAGAGATCGGGAGGGCTCCAATCAGCCCCAGCATTTT.